Below, one T cell receptor (beta chain) is given with its context. Antigen: not known. The record originates from a study of blood T cells in healthy people across ages. General study points: Since the PBMCs were unsorted, naive and antigen-experienced cells could not be conclusively compared.

This CDR3 has 15 residues. V lost 6 bases and J lost 4, with 18 bases in between. Germline CDR1 is MDHEN and CDR2 is SYDVKM. Alongside a J-beta primer mix, a sample-barcoded 5' primer served in a second PCR lasting 7 to 11 cycles. TCRdb re-called the 5' RACE reads with MiXCR, one entry per CDR3 protein. The top ten hold about 13% of the sample, which has 650,000 or so distinct CDR3 sequences, 52% seen once. The chain uses TRBV28 and TRBJ1-2; possible D gene TRBD1, 6 bases. Sequencing used blood. The sequence was collected from a woman at least 80 years old in good health. The CDR3 DNA follows: TGTGCCAGCAGGGGGGCGAGGGGCAACATCTATGGCTACACCTTC. It codes for CASRGARGNIYGYTF.